A single sample is the source of the 5 T cell receptor beta chains below, sequenced in a study of blood T cell repertoires in COVID-19 (dated by TCRdb to 2020 to 2021). The library came from the immunoSEQ multiplex PCR assay. As stored in TCRdb, this immuneACCESS dataset retains in-frame rearrangements with V and J assigned. A fraction of the clones does not appear; measured against another copy, unresolved V genes explain less than half of the discrepancy, and the remainder lacks a known reason. The sample data list some 120,000 clones, and roughly 86% of these were observed just once. The ten largest account for over 3.5% of the sample. The sequenced sample was peripheral blood. The receptors shown here come from a woman aged 55-70 years with acute or convalescent COVID-19.

This rearrangement joins TRBV7-3 to TRBJ2-2; 8 bases are shared with TRBD2. The J segment lost 4 bases and the V segment lost 5 bases, leaving 6 bases of the junction unmatched. The CDR3 totals 15 residues. Germline lookup yields CDR1 SGHTA and CDR2 FQGTGA. CDR3 coding DNA: TGTGCCAGCAGCCCCAGCGGGAGTTCCACCGGGGAGCTGTTTTTT. As protein: CASSPSGSSTGELFF.

The CDR3 loop is CATSDFLAGGPDTQYF. In DNA, the CDR3 is TGTGCCACCAGTGATTTTCTAGCGGGAGGGCCAGATACGCAGTATTTT. The chain uses TRBV24-1 and TRBJ2-3, with 12 bases fitting TRBD2. The V gene end was trimmed by 1 base and the J gene end by 4 bases; junction bases not matched to a gene: 2. Germline V lookup: CDR1 KGHDR, CDR2 SFDVKD. CDR3 length equals 16 residues.

V and J are TRBV6-5 and TRBJ1-2; D gene unclear. V lost 0 bases to trimming and J lost 8 bases, with 13 bases between them. The V gene's germline CDR1 is MNHEY and CDR2 SVGAGI. The CDR3 is 14 residues long. The CDR3 loop reads CASSYSRRTMGYTF. In nucleotides, the CDR3 is TGTGCCAGCAGTTACTCGCGGCGCACAATGGGCTACACCTTC.

V gene TRBV15 combines with J gene TRBJ1-1; D not resolved. Trimming removed 1 base at V and 7 bases at J, with 4 bases between. The CDR3 covers 11 residues. The V gene's germline CDR1 is LNHNV and CDR2 YYDKDF (reference sequence). CDR3 loop: CATSRGREAFF. The CDR3 DNA sequence: TGTGCCACCAGCAGAGGTCGTGAAGCTTTCTTT.

The chain links TRBV28 to TRBJ2-5; 8 bases map to TRBD1. With V trimmed by 6 bases and J by 5 bases, 8 bases remained unmatched. Germline V gives CDR1 MDHEN, CDR2 SYDVKM. The CDR3 sequence is 14 residues long. This CDR3 is CASRLQGAGETQYF. The CDR3 coding sequence is TGTGCCAGCAGGCTGCAGGGGGCGGGGGAGACCCAGTACTTC.